One and the same sample provided the 14 T cell receptor beta chains below, sequenced in a study of Ad26.COV2.S vaccination and SARS-CoV-2 variants. Stated treatment: over 15 received Ad26.COV2.S at low or high dose, single or two shots; 5 received placebo; per-sample allocation not given. Sampling occurred on day 63 after the first vaccine or placebo injection. Sequenced by immunoSEQ multiplex PCR; TCRdb stores in-frame clones only, minus some. The sample has roughly 700,000 clones, about 89% seen once. This material consisted of peripheral blood, taken in a trial of Ad26.COV2.S vaccine versus placebo. Every receptor here comes from a person between 18 and 65 years old who received the Ad26.COV2.S COVID-19 vaccine or a placebo.

CDR3 sequence: CASSLTSGKVAGELFF. The CDR3 DNA sequence: TGTGCCAGCAGTTTGACTAGCGGGAAAGTGGCCGGGGAGCTGTTTTTT. The chain joins TRBV6-5 to TRBJ2-2, with TRBD2 matching 11 bases. CDR1 and CDR2 from the germline V gene are MNHEY and SVGAGI. The CDR3 has 16 amino acids. V lost 4 bases and J lost 6; bases outside the gene matches: 7.

Only one count was recorded for this clone. The genes are TRBV7-9 and TRBJ2-1, with TRBD2 as a possible D gene (5 bases). There are 16 residues in the CDR3. Trimming stripped 1 base from V and 2 bases from J, with 12 bases between. Germline values: CDR1 SEHNR, CDR2 FQNEAQ (reference sequence). The CDR3 here is CASSLGGPGAYNEQFF. CDR3 DNA sequence: TGTGCCAGCAGCTTAGGAGGACCCGGGGCCTACAATGAGCAGTTCTTC.

CDR3 residues: CASSLTAAPSKTQYF. The CDR3 DNA follows: TGTGCCAGCAGCTTGACGGCAGCCCCATCCAAGACCCAGTACTTC. The chain joins TRBV5-6 to TRBJ2-5; D is unresolved. The CDR3 spans 15 residues. Trimming stripped 1 base from V and 6 bases from J, with 16 bases between. Germline V gene lookup returns CDR1 SGHDT and CDR2 YYEEEE. The full variable domain, its missing parts supplied by reference TRBV5-6 and TRBJ2-5, is DAGVTQSPTHLIKTRGQQVTLRCSPKSGHDTVSWYQQALGQGPQFIFQYYEEEERQRGNFPDRFSGHQFPNYSSELNVNALLLGDSALYLCASSLTAAPSKTQYFGPGTRLLVL.

This clone was counted only a few times. Other DNA sequences from this sample encode an identical CDR3 as well. The CDR3 DNA reads TGTGCCAGCAGCTTAGTGGGGAATCAGCCCCAGCATTTT. It translates to CASSLVGNQPQHF. This chain connects TRBV7-2 to TRBJ1-5; D ambiguous. This CDR3 spans 13 amino acids. V shed 1 base and J shed 4 bases, with 5 bases lying between them. CDR1 SGHTA and CDR2 FQGNSA come from the germline V gene. The full variable domain, completed using reference TRBV7-2 and TRBJ1-5, is GAGVSQSPSNKVTEKGKDVELRCDPISGHTALYWYRQSLGQGLEFLIYFQGNSAPDKSGLPSDRFSAERTGGSVSTLTIQRTQQEDSAVYLCASSLVGNQPQHFGDGTRLSIL.

The chain couples TRBV7-2 to TRBJ2-3; TRBD1 might be the D (7 bases). V gave up 1 base and J gave up 3 bases, with 14 bases separating them. Germline CDR1 and CDR2: SGHTA and FQGNSA. This CDR3 contains 16 residues. The CDR3 region has the DNA TGTGCCAGCAGCTTAGATGGGGCAGGGGGGACAGATACGCAGTATTTT. This sequence encodes CASSLDGAGGTDTQYF.

This clone was found a few times. This sequence joins TRBV10-3 and TRBJ2-1, with 8 bases fitting TRBD1. This CDR3 comprises 16 residues. Germline lookup yields CDR1 ENHRY and CDR2 SYGVKD. Trimming took 8 bases from V and 7 from J; bases not matched to a gene: 16. The CDR3 region is CAISRTQDREGNEQFF. In nucleotides, the CDR3 is TGTGCCATCTCAAGGACCCAGGACAGGGAAGGGAATGAGCAGTTCTTC.

This sequence joins TRBV7-8 and TRBJ1-2; D call uncertain. This CDR3 comprises 13 residues. Trimming removed 2 bases from V and 8 bases from J, with 12 bases in between. Germline values: CDR1 SGHVS, CDR2 FQNEAQ. The CDR3 loop is CASSLTSQEGYTF. The CDR3 DNA reads TGTGCCAGCAGCTTAACCTCGCAAGAGGGCTACACCTTC.

For this clone: The junction differs from germline at one of its ends, possibly a read error. The rearrangement links TRBV7-2 to TRBJ2-1, with 8 bases identical to TRBD2. The CDR3 is made up of 19 amino acids. Germline V CDR1 and CDR2: SGHTA, FQGNSA. This chain's CDR3 is CASTLGGLAGGKSYNEQFF. Here the CDR3 DNA reads TGTGCCAGCACCTTAGGGGGGCTAGCGGGTGGAAAATCCTACAATGAGCAGTTCTTC.

The chain links TRBV7-2 to TRBJ2-5; tentative D call: TRBD2 (5 bases). Germline V CDR1 and CDR2: SGHTA, FQGNSA. The V gene lost 4 bases and the J gene lost 0 bases, with 12 bases spanning the gap. The CDR3 runs to 15 residues. CDR3 sequence (DNA): TGTGCCAGCAGCTCCACGGGGATCCACCAAGAGACCCAGTACTTC. Translation gives CASSSTGIHQETQYF.

The rearrangement joins TRBV15 to TRBJ1-6; tentative D call: TRBD1 (5 bases). This CDR3 has 17 residues. V was pared by 1 base and J by 8 bases, with 18 bases between. From germline, CDR1 is LNHNV and CDR2 YYDKDF (reference sequence). The CDR3 loop is CATSRVEGYYPDSPLHF. DNA of the CDR3: TGTGCCACCAGCAGAGTGGAGGGGTACTATCCTGATTCACCCCTCCACTTT.

The chain carries TRBV9 and TRBJ1-3; D possibly corresponds to TRBD1 (6 bases). This CDR3 contains 17 residues. Germline assignment: CDR1 SGDLS and CDR2 YYNGEE. V gave up 4 bases and J gave up 0 bases, with 17 bases separating them. The chain's CDR3 is CASSSPEGGSSGNTIYF. DNA for the CDR3: TGTGCCAGCAGCTCTCCCGAAGGGGGTAGCTCTGGAAACACCATATATTTT.

This clone is a singleton in its sample. The chain carries TRBV6-2 or TRBV6-3 and TRBJ2-7; the match to TRBD1 covers 8 bases. The CDR3 loop spans 15 amino acids. The germline V gene encodes CDR1 MNHEY and CDR2 SVGEGT. V trimming: 6 bases; J trimming: 5 bases; junction bases outside the gene matches: 12. The DNA of the CDR3 is TGTGCCAGCAGCCCCCGGACAGGGAAAACCGACGAGCAGTACTTC. Its translation is CASSPRTGKTDEQYF.

The V gene is TRBV7-8, the J gene TRBJ1-5; maybe TRBD1 (5 bases). This CDR3 is built from 15 residues. V gave up 1 base and J gave up 0 bases, with 7 bases separating them. Germline values: CDR1 SGHVS, CDR2 FQNEAQ. The CDR3 loop reads CASSLGGDSNQPQHF. CDR3 sequence (DNA): TGTGCCAGCAGCTTAGGAGGGGATAGCAATCAGCCCCAGCATTTT.

The chain uses TRBV11-2 and TRBJ2-5; D unresolved. V lost 4 bases and J 7 bases, leaving 7 bases between the germline ends. There are 11 residues in the CDR3. Germline CDR1 is SGHAT and CDR2 is FQNNGV. Here the CDR3 DNA reads TGTGCCAGCAGCTCCTTGGTGACCCAGTACTTC. It codes for CASSSLVTQYF.